The 2 T cell receptor beta chains presented below share a single source sample, sequenced in a study of blood T cells in healthy people across ages. PCR was performed a second time for 7 to 11 cycles using a sample-barcoded 5' primer and a J-beta primer mix. A single record per CDR3 protein comes from TCRdb applying MiXCR to the 5' RACE reads. The profile shows some 560,000 distinct CDR3 sequences, about 25% of them singletons. This sample also belongs to another study, concerning T cells of mothers and their children.

Material for sequencing was blood. These receptors all come from a boy between 2 and 10 years old in good health.

V is TRBV7-9 and J is TRBJ2-3; D is perhaps TRBD1 (5 bases). Deletions cut 5 bases from V and 3 bases from J, with 18 bases between. Germline V gives CDR1 SEHNR, CDR2 FQNEAQ (reference sequence). The CDR3 sequence is 16 residues long. For the CDR3, the DNA is TGTGCCAGCAGCAGCTTCAATTTCGACAGTACAGATACGCAGTATTTT. It yields the protein CASSSFNFDSTDTQYF.

The genes are TRBV3-1 and TRBJ1-4, with 7 bases lining up with TRBD1. Germline CDR1 reads LGHDT; CDR2 reads YNNKEL (reference sequence). The V gene end was trimmed by 1 base and the J gene end by 8 bases; junction bases not matched to a gene: 10. This CDR3 comprises 16 residues. CDR3 residues: CASSQAKWQGGEKLFF. CDR3 coding DNA: TGTGCCAGCAGCCAAGCAAAATGGCAGGGGGGGGAAAAACTGTTTTTT. The full variable domain, in which reference TRBV3-1 and TRBJ1-4 provide the parts outside the CDR3, is DTAVSQTPKYLVTQMGNDKSIKCEQNLGHDTMYWYKQDSKKFLKIMFSYNNKELIINETVPNRFSPKSPDKAHLNLHINSLELGDSAVYFCASSQAKWQGGEKLFFGSGTQLSVL.